This T cell receptor beta chain derives from a study of blood T cell repertoires in COVID-19. Study context: There were acute and convalescent COVID-19 samples, and they came from the United States, Italy and Spain. Sample material is recorded as cDNA or gDNA derived from T cells, B-cell-depleted T cells, or PBMCs.

The ends lost 1 base at V and 9 bases at J; junction bases unmatched: 8. Per the germline V gene, CDR1 is SEHNR and CDR2 is FQNEAQ (reference sequence). The CDR3 loop spans 15 amino acids. In the study's own analysis: Amplified reference gene primers provided the basis for estimating nucleated cell counts. Some clones are missing from TCRdb's copy, which holds only in-frame ones; the method was immunoSEQ multiplex PCR. The DNA was the basis for D and trimming; V, J and clone size are from that table. The data contain about 180,000 clones, about 90% of them seen just once; the ten biggest clones take up approximately 2.7%.

The TCR comes from a man aged 35-49 years with active or convalescent COVID-19. The genes are TRBV7-9 and TRBJ1-5, with 8 bases identical to TRBD1. The source material was peripheral blood. CDR3 bases: TGTGCCAGCAGCTTAGGGACAGGGACCTCGCGGCCCCAGCATTTT. The encoded protein is CASSLGTGTSRPQHF.